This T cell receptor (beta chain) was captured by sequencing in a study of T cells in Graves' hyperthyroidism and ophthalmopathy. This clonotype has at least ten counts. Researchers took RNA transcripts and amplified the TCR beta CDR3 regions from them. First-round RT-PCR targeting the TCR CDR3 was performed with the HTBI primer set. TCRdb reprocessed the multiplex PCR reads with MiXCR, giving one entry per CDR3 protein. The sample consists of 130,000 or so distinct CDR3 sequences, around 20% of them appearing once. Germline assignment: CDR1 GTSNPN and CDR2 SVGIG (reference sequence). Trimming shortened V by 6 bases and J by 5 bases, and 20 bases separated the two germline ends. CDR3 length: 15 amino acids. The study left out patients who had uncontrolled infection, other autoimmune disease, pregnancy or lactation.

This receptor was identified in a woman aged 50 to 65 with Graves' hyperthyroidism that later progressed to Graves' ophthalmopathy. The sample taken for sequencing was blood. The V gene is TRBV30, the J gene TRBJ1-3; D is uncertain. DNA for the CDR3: TGTGCCTGCCAACGCACCCCAGTGGCTCGAAACACCATATATTTT. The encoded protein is CACQRTPVARNTIYF.